Listed below are T cell receptor beta chains from one sample, sequenced in a study of OX40 agonist ivuxolimab in advanced cancers. Sequencing was performed with immunoSEQ multiplex PCR; in TCRdb, only in-frame clones are kept and a portion is missing. The sample lists 100,000 to 150,000 clones; less than 95% were seen once. The specimen was CD4+ or CD8+ T cells sorted from blood, collected in a trial of the OX40 agonist ivuxolimab. These receptors were obtained from an adult with an advanced solid tumor such as melanoma, head and neck, liver or kidney cancer. CDR3s include the opening cysteine and the closing phenylalanine or tryptophan. The D gene is left open where the match is weak. Not every row has a clone size; where given, it reads once, few, many or a size class.

>-|TRBV2|TRBJ1-5|-
TGTGCCAGCAGCTACAACAGGGCGAATCAGCCCCAGCATTTT
CASSYNRANQPQHF
>-|TRBV27|TRBJ2-2|TRBD1
TGTGCCAGCAGTCTAAGGGGGACAGGGAACACCGGGGAGCTGTTTTTT
CASSLRGTGNTGELFF
>-|TRBV4-1|TRBJ1-4|-
TGCGCCAGCAGCCAAGCAGATGCAACTAATGAAAAACTGTTTTTT
CASSQADATNEKLFF
>-|TRBV7-2|TRBJ2-5|-
TGTGCCAGCAGCTTAAGTTTTGGCGGCGTGGGCCAGTACTTC
CASSLSFGGVGQYF
>-|TRBV7-3|TRBJ2-7|-
TGTGCCAGCAGCTTGGGAAGCGGCTACGAGCAGTACTTC
CASSLGSGYEQYF
>-|TRBV10-3|TRBJ1-5|-
TGTGCCATCAGTGAAAGCTTAGGGTCGAGTCAGCCCCAGCATTTT
CAISESLGSSQPQHF
>-|TRBV11-2|TRBJ2-1|TRBD2
TGTGCCAGCAGCTTAGGGCTAGCGGGAGCTGGTGAGCAGTTCTTC
CASSLGLAGAGEQFF
>-|TRBV6-9|TRBJ1-1|-
TGTGCCAGCAGTTTTGGGGCCGGCACTGAAGCTTTCTTT
CASSFGAGTEAFF
>-|TRBV11-3|TRBJ2-7|TRBD1
TGTGCCAGCAGCAAACGACAGGGAGCCTACGAGCAGTACTTC
CASSKRQGAYEQYF
>-|TRBV6-1|TRBJ2-7|-
TGTGCCAGCAGTGAAGGGACAAACCGCTACGAGCAGTACTTC
CASSEGTNRYEQYF
>-|TRBV28|TRBJ2-1|-
TGTGCCAGCAGTCCAGGGGGGTCGTCCTTGGAGCAGTTCTTC
CASSPGGSSLEQFF
>few|TRBV28|TRBJ2-7|-
TGTGCCAGCAGTTTGCGTGACGAGCAGTACTTC
CASSLRDEQYF
>-|TRBV10-3|TRBJ1-2|TRBD1
TGTGCCAGCCACGACAGGGGGATGAAAGGCTACACCTTC
CASHDRGMKGYTF
>-|TRBV25-1|TRBJ2-2|TRBD2
TGTGCCAGCAGTGGTGGACTAGCGGGCAACGCGAACACCGGGGAGCTGTTTTTT
CASSGGLAGNANTGELFF
>-|TRBV19|TRBJ2-1|TRBD2
TGTGCCAGTAGTAAAAGTAGGAGCGGGAGGTACTCTCTCTACAATGAGCAGTTCTTC
CASSKSRSGRYSLYNEQFF
>-|TRBV19|TRBJ2-1|-
TGTGCCAGTAGTATAAGTTACGGGGGGCGCTCCTACAATGAGCAGTTCTTC
CASSISYGGRSYNEQFF
>-|TRBV7-3|TRBJ1-6|-
TGTGCCAGCAGCTTCGAGACAGGACGCAAAGACCTCAAAAATTCACCCCTCCACTTT
CASSFETGRKDLKNSPLHF
>-|TRBV14|TRBJ2-1|TRBD2
TGTGCCAGCAGCCCGCGGACTAGCGGAGAGCAGTTCTTC
CASSPRTSGEQFF
>-|TRBV2|TRBJ1-1|-
TGTGCCAGCAGCCTAACAAACACTGAAGCTTTCTTT
CASSLTNTEAFF
>-|TRBV29-1|TRBJ2-2|TRBD2
TGCAGCGTTGAGGGTACTAGCGGTACTACCGGGGAGCTGTTTTTT
CSVEGTSGTTGELFF
>-|TRBV5-6|TRBJ1-5|-
TGTGCCAGCAGCCTTTCGGGACGCAGGGCTGATCAGCCCCAGCATTTT
CASSLSGRRADQPQHF
>once|TRBV18|TRBJ1-1|-
TGTGCCAGCTCACCTACGTGGGGGTGGAAGACTGAAGCTTTCTTT
CASSPTWGWKTEAFF
>-|TRBV28|TRBJ1-6|-
TGTGCCAGCAGTCCTGGAGGGGACGGGCATAATTCACCCCTCCACTTT
CASSPGGDGHNSPLHF
>-|TRBV5-1|TRBJ1-2|-
TGCGCCAGCAGCTTGACCCAGGGCGACTACACCTTC
CASSLTQGDYTF